The table lists the clone carrying this T cell receptor (beta chain) with a count of one. What it binds is not known. One entry per CDR3 protein results from TCRdb running MiXCR on the reads. Seen here are around 900,000 distinct CDR3 sequences, approximately 33% observed once, and the top ten hold roughly 13%. This record belongs to a study of T cell repertoires in cytomegalovirus infection. Study summary: Epitope selection comprised recently identified HLA-C-restricted CMV epitopes and well-studied HLA-B-restricted CMV epitopes. General study results and limits: The ex vivo response showed dominance by HLA-C-restricted CMV-specific TCR beta clonotypes.

The CDR3 has 14 amino acids. Losses at the gene ends were 0 bases for V and 10 bases for J; bases not matched to a gene: 4. Germline values: CDR1 DFQATT, CDR2 SNEGSKA (reference sequence). Here the sequenced sample was cultured CD8+ T cells from PBMCs, taken from culture after CMV antigen stimulation. The chain recombines TRBV20-1 with TRBJ2-1, with 12 bases that match TRBD2. This receptor was taken from a human donor in good health (CMV status not recorded). Some clones in this sample may be carry-over from other donors' samples. CDR3 residues: CSAREGTSGGEQFF. CDR3 DNA: TGCAGTGCTAGAGAAGGAACTAGCGGGGGGGAGCAGTTCTTC.